The 2 T cell receptor beta chains given below trace back to one sample, sequenced in a study of post-analysis software for immune sequencing data. Notes on the study in general: About five TRBV segments, including TRBV5-6, TRBV5-1 and TRBV20-1, were more frequent in patients than controls.

Included in the TCR beta cDNA libraries were unique molecular identifiers. TCRdb fed the PCR reads into MiXCR, producing one record per CDR3 protein. Found here are 740,000 or so distinct CDR3 sequences, 53% of them singletons; the top ten hold about 4.5%. These receptors lack a known antigen. Sequences were obtained from blood. Receptor source: a girl under 18 with multiple sclerosis.

The J gene is TRBJ2-7, the V gene TRBV4-1, with no clear D. The CDR3 is made up of 13 amino acids. Trimming cost V 5 bases and J 4 bases, with 12 bases left between them. The germline V gene has CDR1 MGHRA and CDR2 YSYEKL. This chain's CDR3 is CASSAELSYEQYF. The CDR3 DNA sequence: TGCGCCAGCAGCGCCGAACTCTCATACGAGCAGTACTTC.

This clonotype was picked up one time. The chain is built from TRBV20-1 and TRBJ2-7; D not resolved. V lost 3 bases and J 0 bases, leaving 12 bases between the germline ends. Per germline, CDR1 DFQATT and CDR2 SNEGSKA (reference sequence). This CDR3 is 14 amino acids long. CDR3 region: CSASRSGFSYEQYF. The CDR3 DNA is TGCAGTGCTAGTCGATCCGGGTTCTCCTACGAGCAGTACTTC.